This T cell receptor beta chain was documented in a study of beta chain features in type 1 diabetes. Study-level information: Across the samples, 100 million to 130 million sorted cells were examined in total.

Expressed TCRB transcripts were sequenced because the isolated RNA had all been reverse transcribed beforehand. Only in-frame clones appear in the TCRdb table, and some are missing; sequencing was by immunoSEQ multiplex PCR. Of under 900,000 clones in the sample, 17% were seen once. Study-level points and caveats: Significant though moderate, a shortening of TCRB CDR3s appeared in all four CD4+ subsets of Type 1 diabetes patients. The study found that naive, central memory and Treg TCRB repertoires appeared more similar in patients than in healthy donors.

The CDR3 spans 16 residues. Germline CDR1 and CDR2: MNHEY and SVGAGI. With V trimmed by 1 base and J by 1 base, 3 bases remained unmatched. It was one heparinised blood draw, averaging approximately 100 mL, that each donor gave. With respect to this clone: Its specificity is not known.

The chain combines TRBV6-5 with TRBJ1-5; 8 nucleotides match TRBD1. The sample consisted of naive CD4+ T cells from blood. The sequence was obtained from a woman between 18 and 29 years old in good health. CDR3 protein: CASSYWTGLSNQPQHF. The CDR3 DNA reads as TGTGCCAGCAGTTACTGGACAGGGCTAAGCAATCAGCCCCAGCATTTT.